This T cell receptor beta chain was identified in a study of radiation and T cells in renal cell carcinoma. Across the study: Nephrectomy followed 15 Gy stereotactic body radiation by 4 weeks. Study-level findings and limits: Top tumor clonotypes rose in blood 2 weeks post-radiation, then contracted. Without pretreatment biopsies, baseline tumor clonotype presence was undetermined.

The repertoire was sequenced with immunoSEQ multiplex PCR; TCRdb's copy has only in-frame clones and lacks some. The sample has 120,000 or so clones, roughly four fifths seen once. As to this clone: Its target is unknown.

V was clipped by 4 bases and J by 0 bases, with 3 bases between them. This CDR3 is built from 12 residues. Per germline, CDR1 LNHDA and CDR2 SQIVND (reference sequence). The sample's time point: blood 2 weeks post-SBRT. Sample treatment: 15 Gy SBRT to primary tumor, nephrectomy 4 weeks later. After SBRT, blood was collected at 2 and 4 weeks, plus baseline. Material: blood, obtained from a patient whose treatment included radiotherapy and nephrectomy. The chain links TRBV19 to TRBJ2-5; D is undetermined. This sequence originates from a man aged 50 to 60 with renal cell carcinoma. The CDR3 region is CASSTNQETQYF. CDR3 nucleotides: TGTGCCAGTAGTACTAACCAAGAGACCCAGTACTTC.